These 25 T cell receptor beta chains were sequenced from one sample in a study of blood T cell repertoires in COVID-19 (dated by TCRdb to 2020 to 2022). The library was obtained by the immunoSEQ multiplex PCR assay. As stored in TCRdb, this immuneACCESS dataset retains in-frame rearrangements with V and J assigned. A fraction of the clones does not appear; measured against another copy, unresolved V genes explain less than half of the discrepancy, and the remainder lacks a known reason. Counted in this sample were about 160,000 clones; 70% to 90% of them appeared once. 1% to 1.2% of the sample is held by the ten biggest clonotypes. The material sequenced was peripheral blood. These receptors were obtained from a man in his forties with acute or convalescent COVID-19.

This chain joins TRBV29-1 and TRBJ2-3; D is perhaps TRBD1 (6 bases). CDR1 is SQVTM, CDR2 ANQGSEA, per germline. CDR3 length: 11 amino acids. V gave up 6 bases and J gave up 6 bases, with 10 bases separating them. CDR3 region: CSVQGRDTQYF. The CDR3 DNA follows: TGCAGCGTACAGGGTCGGGATACGCAGTATTTT.

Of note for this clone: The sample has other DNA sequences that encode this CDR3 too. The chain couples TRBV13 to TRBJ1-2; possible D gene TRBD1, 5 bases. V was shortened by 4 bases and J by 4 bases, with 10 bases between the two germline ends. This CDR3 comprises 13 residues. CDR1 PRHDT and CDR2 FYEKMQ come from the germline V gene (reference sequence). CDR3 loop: CASSSRDFYGYTF. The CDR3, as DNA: TGTGCCAGCAGCTCGCGGGACTTCTATGGCTACACCTTC.

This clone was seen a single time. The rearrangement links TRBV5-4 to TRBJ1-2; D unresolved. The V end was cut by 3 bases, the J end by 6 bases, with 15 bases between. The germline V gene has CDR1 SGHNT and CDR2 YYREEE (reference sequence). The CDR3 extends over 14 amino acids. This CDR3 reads CASSSGDKLHGYTF. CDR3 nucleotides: TGTGCCAGCAGCTCGGGTGATAAACTCCATGGCTACACCTTC.

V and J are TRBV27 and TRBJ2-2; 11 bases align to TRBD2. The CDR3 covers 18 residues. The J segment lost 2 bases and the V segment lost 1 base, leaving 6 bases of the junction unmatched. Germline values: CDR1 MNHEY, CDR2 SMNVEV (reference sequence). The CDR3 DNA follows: TGTGCCAGCAGTTTATTGGCTAGCGGGGGGCTAAACACCGGGGAGCTGTTTTTT. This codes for CASSLLASGGLNTGELFF.

The CDR3 DNA reads TGCGCCAGCAGCTTGGAGACAGGGGGCTACGAGCAGTACTTC. It translates to CASSLETGGYEQYF. The chain employs TRBV5-1 and TRBJ2-7; 9 bases fit TRBD1. This CDR3 comprises 14 residues. Germline loops: CDR1 SGHRS, CDR2 YFSETQ. Unmatched junction bases numbered 1, after V lost 0 bases and J lost 3 bases.

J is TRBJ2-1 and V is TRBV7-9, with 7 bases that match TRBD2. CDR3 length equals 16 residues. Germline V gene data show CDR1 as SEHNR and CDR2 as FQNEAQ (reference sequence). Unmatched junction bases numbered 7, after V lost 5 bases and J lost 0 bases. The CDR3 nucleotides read TGTGCCAGCAGCACAACTACGGGGGGCTCCTACAATGAGCAGTTCTTC. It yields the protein CASSTTTGGSYNEQFF. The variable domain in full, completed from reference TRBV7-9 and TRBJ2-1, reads DTGVSQNPRHKITKRGQNVTFRCDPISEHNRLYWYRQTLGQGPEFLTYFQNEAQLEKSRLLSDRFSAERPKGSFSTLEIQRTEQGDSAMYLCASSTTTGGSYNEQFFGPGTRLTVL.

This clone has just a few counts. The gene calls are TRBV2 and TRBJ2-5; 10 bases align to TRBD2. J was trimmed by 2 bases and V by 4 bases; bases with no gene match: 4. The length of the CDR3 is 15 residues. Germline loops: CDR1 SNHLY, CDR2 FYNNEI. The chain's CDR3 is CASSGQRGGQETQYF. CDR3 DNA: TGTGCCAGCAGTGGCCAGCGGGGGGGTCAAGAGACCCAGTACTTC.

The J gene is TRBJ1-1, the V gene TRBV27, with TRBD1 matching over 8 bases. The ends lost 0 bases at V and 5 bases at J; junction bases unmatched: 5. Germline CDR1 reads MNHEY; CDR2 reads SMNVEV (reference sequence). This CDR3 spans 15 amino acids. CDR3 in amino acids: CASSLSRTGLTEAFF. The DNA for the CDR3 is TGTGCCAGCAGTTTATCGAGGACAGGGTTGACTGAAGCTTTCTTT.

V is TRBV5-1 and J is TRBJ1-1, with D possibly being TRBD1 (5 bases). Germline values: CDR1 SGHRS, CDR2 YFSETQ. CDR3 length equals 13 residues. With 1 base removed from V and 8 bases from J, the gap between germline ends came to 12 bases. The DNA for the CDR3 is TGCGCCAGCAGCTTGTGGGGGGACCTAGAAGCTTTCTTT. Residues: CASSLWGDLEAFF.

The CDR3 sequence: CASSEGRLETQYF. CDR3 DNA sequence: TGTGCCAGCAGCGAAGGTCGACTAGAGACCCAGTACTTC. V usage is TRBV9 and J usage is TRBJ2-5; D is unclear. Germline V gene data show CDR1 as SGDLS and CDR2 as YYNGEE. The germline V and J ends were trimmed by 3 bases and 4 bases, with 10 bases remaining between them. The CDR3 spans 13 residues. The whole variable domain, remainder taken from reference TRBV9 and TRBJ2-5, is DSGVTQTPKHLITATGQRVTLRCSPRSGDLSVYWYQQSLDQGLQFLIQYYNGEERAKGNILERFSAQQFPDLHSELNLSSLELGDSALYFCASSEGRLETQYFGPGTRLLVL.

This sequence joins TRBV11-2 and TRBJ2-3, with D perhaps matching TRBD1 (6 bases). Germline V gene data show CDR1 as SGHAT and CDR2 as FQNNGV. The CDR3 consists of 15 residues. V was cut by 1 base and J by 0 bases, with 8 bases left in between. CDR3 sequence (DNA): TGTGCCAGCAGCTTAGTGGGGGCCAGCACAGATACGCAGTATTTT. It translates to CASSLVGASTDTQYF. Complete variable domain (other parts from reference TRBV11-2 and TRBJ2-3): EAGVAQSPRYKIIEKRQSVAFWCNPISGHATLYWYQQILGQGPKLLIQFQNNGVVDDSQLPKDRFSAERLKGVDSTLKIQPAKLEDSAVYLCASSLVGASTDTQYFGPGTRLTVL.

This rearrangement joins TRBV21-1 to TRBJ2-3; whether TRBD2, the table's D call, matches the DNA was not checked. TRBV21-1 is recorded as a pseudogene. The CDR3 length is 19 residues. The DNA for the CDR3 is TGTGCCAGCAGCTTTCCCGGGACTAGCGGGGGACGGAGCACAGATACGCAGTATTTT. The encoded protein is CASSFPGTSGGRSTDTQYF.

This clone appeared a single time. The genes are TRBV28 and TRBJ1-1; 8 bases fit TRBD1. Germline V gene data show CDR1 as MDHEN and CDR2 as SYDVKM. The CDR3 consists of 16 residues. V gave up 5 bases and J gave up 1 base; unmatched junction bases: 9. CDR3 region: CASSPPGTGTNTEAFF. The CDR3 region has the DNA TGTGCCAGCAGTCCACCCGGGACAGGAACGAACACTGAAGCTTTCTTT.

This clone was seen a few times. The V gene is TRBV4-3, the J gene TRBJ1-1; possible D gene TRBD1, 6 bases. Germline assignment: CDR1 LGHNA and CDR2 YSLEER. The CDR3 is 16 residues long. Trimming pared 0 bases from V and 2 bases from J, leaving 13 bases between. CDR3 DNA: TGCGCCAGCAGCCAAGACAGGGGAGGGCCTAACACTGAAGCTTTCTTT. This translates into CASSQDRGGPNTEAFF.

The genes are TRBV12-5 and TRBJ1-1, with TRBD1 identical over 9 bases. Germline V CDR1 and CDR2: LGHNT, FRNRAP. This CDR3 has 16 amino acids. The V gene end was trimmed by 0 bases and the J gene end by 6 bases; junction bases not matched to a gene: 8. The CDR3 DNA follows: TGTGCTAGTGGTTTGGTACTGGACAGGGGAGTCCCTGAAGCTTTCTTT. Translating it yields CASGLVLDRGVPEAFF. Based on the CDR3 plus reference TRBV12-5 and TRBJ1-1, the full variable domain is DARVTQTPRHKVTEMGQEVTMRCQPILGHNTVFWYRQTMMQGLELLAYFRNRAPLDDSGMPKDRFSAEMPDATLATLKIQPSEPRDSAVYFCASGLVLDRGVPEAFFGQGTRLTVV.

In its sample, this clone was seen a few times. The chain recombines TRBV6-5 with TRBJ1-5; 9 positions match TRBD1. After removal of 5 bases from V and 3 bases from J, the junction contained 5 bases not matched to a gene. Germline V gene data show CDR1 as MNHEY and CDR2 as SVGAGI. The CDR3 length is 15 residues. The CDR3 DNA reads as TGTGCCAGCAGTACGGGACAGGGACACAATCAGCCCCAGCATTTT. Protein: CASSTGQGHNQPQHF.

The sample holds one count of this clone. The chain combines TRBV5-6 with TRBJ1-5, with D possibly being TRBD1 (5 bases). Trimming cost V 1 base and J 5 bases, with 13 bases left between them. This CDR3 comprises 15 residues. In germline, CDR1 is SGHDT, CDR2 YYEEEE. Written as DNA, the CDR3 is TGTGCCAGCAGCTTGATCGGGCAGGGCGATCAGCCCCAGCATTTT. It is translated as CASSLIGQGDQPQHF.

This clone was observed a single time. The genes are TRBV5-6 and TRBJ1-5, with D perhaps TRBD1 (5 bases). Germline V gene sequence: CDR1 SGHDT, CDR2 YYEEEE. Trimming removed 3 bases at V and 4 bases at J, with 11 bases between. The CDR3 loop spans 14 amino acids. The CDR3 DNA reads TGTGCCAGCAGCTCCCGACAGCCTAATCAGCCCCAGCATTTT. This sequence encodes CASSSRQPNQPQHF.

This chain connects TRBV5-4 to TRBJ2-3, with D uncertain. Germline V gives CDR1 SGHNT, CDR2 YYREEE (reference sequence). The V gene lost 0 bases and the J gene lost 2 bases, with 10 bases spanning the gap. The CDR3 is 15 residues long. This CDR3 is CASSLAVEFTDTQYF. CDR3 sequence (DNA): TGTGCCAGCAGCTTGGCCGTGGAGTTCACAGATACGCAGTATTTT. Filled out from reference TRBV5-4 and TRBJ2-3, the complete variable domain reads ETGVTQSPTHLIKTRGQQVTLRCSSQSGHNTVSWYQQALGQGPQFIFQYYREEENGRGNFPPRFSGLQFPNYSSELNVNALELDDSALYLCASSLAVEFTDTQYFGPGTRLTVL.

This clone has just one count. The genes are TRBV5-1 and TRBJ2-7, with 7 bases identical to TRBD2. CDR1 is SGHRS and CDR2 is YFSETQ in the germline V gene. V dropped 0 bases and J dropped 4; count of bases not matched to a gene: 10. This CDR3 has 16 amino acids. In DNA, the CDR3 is TGCGCCAGCAGCTTGGGGTTGGGTAGCGGGCTTTACGAGCAGTACTTC. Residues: CASSLGLGSGLYEQYF.

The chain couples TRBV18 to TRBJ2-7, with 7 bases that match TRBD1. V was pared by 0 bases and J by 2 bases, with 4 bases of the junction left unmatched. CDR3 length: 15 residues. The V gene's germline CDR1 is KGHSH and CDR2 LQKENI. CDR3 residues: CASSPPNRGPYEQYF. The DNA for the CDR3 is TGTGCCAGCTCACCACCGAATAGGGGGCCCTACGAGCAGTACTTC.

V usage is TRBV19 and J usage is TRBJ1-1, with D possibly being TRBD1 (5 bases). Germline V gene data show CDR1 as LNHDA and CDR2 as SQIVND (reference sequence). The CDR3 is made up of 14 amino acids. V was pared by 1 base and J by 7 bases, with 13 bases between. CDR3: CASSIGTSGSEAFF. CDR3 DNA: TGTGCCAGTAGTATAGGGACATCTGGAAGTGAAGCTTTCTTT.

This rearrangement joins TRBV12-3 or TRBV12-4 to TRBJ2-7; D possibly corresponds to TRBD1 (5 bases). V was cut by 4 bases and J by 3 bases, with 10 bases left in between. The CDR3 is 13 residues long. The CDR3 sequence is CASSSDRGYEQYF. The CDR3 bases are TGTGCCAGCAGTTCCGACAGAGGCTACGAGCAGTACTTC.

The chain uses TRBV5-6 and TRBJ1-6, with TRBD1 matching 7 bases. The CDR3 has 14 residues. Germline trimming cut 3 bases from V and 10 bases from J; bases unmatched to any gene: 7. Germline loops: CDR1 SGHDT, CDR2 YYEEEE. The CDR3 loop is CASSSWDSRSPLHF. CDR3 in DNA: TGTGCCAGCAGCTCCTGGGACAGTCGCTCACCCCTCCACTTT.

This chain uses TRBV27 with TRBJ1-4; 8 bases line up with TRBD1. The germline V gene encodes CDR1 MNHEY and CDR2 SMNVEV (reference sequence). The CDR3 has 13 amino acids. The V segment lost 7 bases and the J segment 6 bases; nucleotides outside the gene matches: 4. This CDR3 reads CASKDRGYEKLFF. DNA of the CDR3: TGTGCCAGCAAAGACAGGGGTTATGAAAAACTGTTTTTT.